These 9 T cell receptor beta chains originate from one sample sequenced in a study of blood T cell repertoires in COVID-19. The protocol was immunoSEQ multiplex PCR, while the TCRdb copy is restricted to in-frame clones and leaves out a portion. The sample shows 250,000 to 300,000 clones, over 70% of them seen only once. Sequencing used peripheral blood. All receptors derive from a woman in her seventies with COVID-19, enrolled during active disease.

The genes are TRBV25-1 and TRBJ2-1; 10 nucleotides line up with TRBD2. Germline V lookup: CDR1 MGHDK, CDR2 SYGVNS. The CDR3 sequence is 16 residues long. V gave up 1 base and J gave up 6 bases; unmatched junction bases: 6. The chain's CDR3 is CASSELIAGGGNEQFF. CDR3 nucleotide sequence: TGTGCCAGCAGTGAATTGATAGCGGGAGGAGGCAATGAGCAGTTCTTC.

The chain is built from TRBV28 and TRBJ1-5; no firm D call. CDR1 is MDHEN, CDR2 SYDVKM, per germline. Trimming took 1 base from V and 4 from J, leaving 8 bases between them. This CDR3 comprises 14 residues. The CDR3 nucleotides are TGTGCCAGCAGTTTATACGCGCCTAATCAGCCCCAGCATTTT. Translating it yields CASSLYAPNQPQHF.

The rearrangement joins TRBV11-2 to TRBJ2-1; a weak D match, TRBD2 (5 bases). Trimming took 4 bases from V and 6 from J, leaving 19 bases between them. The CDR3 sequence is 16 residues long. Germline values: CDR1 SGHAT, CDR2 FQNNGV. CDR3 DNA sequence: TGTGCCAGCAGCTCCCCCGGGATAGCTCCCCGCAATGAGCAGTTCTTC. Its protein product is CASSSPGIAPRNEQFF.

J is TRBJ2-7 and V is TRBV28; the match to TRBD1 covers 7 bases. Germline loops: CDR1 MDHEN, CDR2 SYDVKM. The J segment lost 2 bases and the V segment lost 7 bases, leaving 11 bases of the junction unmatched. The length of the CDR3 is 15 residues. The CDR3 reads CASILKQGLPYEQYF. The CDR3 nucleotides are TGTGCCAGCATCCTAAAACAGGGGCTTCCCTACGAGCAGTACTTC. Supplemented by reference TRBV28 and TRBJ2-7, the full variable domain reads DVKVTQSSRYLVKRTGEKVFLECVQDMDHENMFWYRQDPGLGLRLIYFSYDVKMKEKGDIPEGYSVSREKKERFSLILESASTNQTSMYLCASILKQGLPYEQYFGPGTRLTVT.

This chain uses TRBV19 with TRBJ1-1, with 7 bases lining up with TRBD1. Germline trimming cut 5 bases from V and 10 bases from J; bases unmatched to any gene: 10. The CDR3 consists of 13 residues. Per the germline V gene, CDR1 is LNHDA and CDR2 is SQIVND (reference sequence). This chain's CDR3 is CASSDRVRNLAFF. The CDR3 nucleotides are TGTGCCAGTAGTGACAGGGTTCGGAATTTAGCTTTCTTT.

This clone was seen a handful of times. The chain has TRBV18 and TRBJ1-3, with TRBD1 as a possible D gene (6 bases). This CDR3 has 17 residues. Trimming took off 2 bases at V and 0 bases at J, with 14 bases between the two ends. Germline V gene lookup returns CDR1 KGHSH and CDR2 LQKENI. CDR3 bases: TGTGCCAGCTCACCAACAGCGGACAGTCACTCTGGAAACACCATATATTTT. Its protein is CASSPTADSHSGNTIYF.

A word on this clone: Since a much larger clone is just one base distant, this may be a read error. The rearrangement links TRBV4-2 to TRBJ2-3, with D maybe TRBD1 (6 bases). The CDR3 sequence is 18 residues long. Germline values: CDR1 LGHNA, CDR2 YNFKEQ. The CDR3 loop reads CASNQDLGTPTSTDTQYF. CDR3 bases: TGTGCCAGCAACCAAGATTTGGGGACACCGACTAGCACAGATACGCAGTATTTT.

V gene TRBV2 combines with J gene TRBJ2-2; the D gene is possibly TRBD1 (6 bases). This CDR3 region has 15 residues. Germline CDR1 reads SNHLY; CDR2 reads FYNNEI. The germline V and J ends were trimmed by 2 bases and 4 bases, with 11 bases remaining between them. CDR3 protein: CASSELDRRTGELFF. The CDR3 region has the DNA TGTGCCAGCAGTGAACTGGACAGACGCACCGGGGAGCTGTTTTTT.

The chain couples TRBV29-1 to TRBJ1-1, with 10 bases that match TRBD1. There are 12 residues in the CDR3. The germline CDR1 and CDR2 sequences are SQVTM and ANQGSEA. Trimming removed 6 bases from V and 5 bases from J; junction bases left unmatched: 3. CDR3 sequence (DNA): TGCAGCGTGGGGACAGGGGTTACTGAAGCTTTCTTT. Translating it yields CSVGTGVTEAFF. The whole variable domain, remainder taken from reference TRBV29-1 and TRBJ1-1, is SAVISQKPSRDICQRGTSLTIQCQVDSQVTMMFWYRQQPGQSLTLIATANQGSEATYESGFVIDKFPISRPNLTFSTLTVSNMSPEDSSIYLCSVGTGVTEAFFGQGTRLTVV.